This TCR beta chain stems from a study of blood T cell repertoires in COVID-19. Turning to the study itself: T cells, B-cell-depleted T cells, or PBMCs supplied cDNA or gDNA.

Clones were read by immunoSEQ multiplex PCR, and TCRdb kept only the in-frame ones, dropping some. Of about 48,000 clones in the sample, around four fifths were seen once. Germline CDR1 reads SGHRS; CDR2 reads YFSETQ. V lost 2 bases and J lost 12, with 23 bases in between. This CDR3 has 16 amino acids. This clonotype originated in a man between 65 and 85 years old with acute or convalescent COVID-19. The sample taken for sequencing was peripheral blood. This chain links TRBV5-1 with TRBJ1-4; tentative D call: TRBD1 (5 bases). This CDR3 is CASSFITGGSGGELFF. The CDR3 DNA follows: TGCGCCAGCAGCTTCATTACCGGGGGTTCGGGCGGGGAACTGTTTTTT.